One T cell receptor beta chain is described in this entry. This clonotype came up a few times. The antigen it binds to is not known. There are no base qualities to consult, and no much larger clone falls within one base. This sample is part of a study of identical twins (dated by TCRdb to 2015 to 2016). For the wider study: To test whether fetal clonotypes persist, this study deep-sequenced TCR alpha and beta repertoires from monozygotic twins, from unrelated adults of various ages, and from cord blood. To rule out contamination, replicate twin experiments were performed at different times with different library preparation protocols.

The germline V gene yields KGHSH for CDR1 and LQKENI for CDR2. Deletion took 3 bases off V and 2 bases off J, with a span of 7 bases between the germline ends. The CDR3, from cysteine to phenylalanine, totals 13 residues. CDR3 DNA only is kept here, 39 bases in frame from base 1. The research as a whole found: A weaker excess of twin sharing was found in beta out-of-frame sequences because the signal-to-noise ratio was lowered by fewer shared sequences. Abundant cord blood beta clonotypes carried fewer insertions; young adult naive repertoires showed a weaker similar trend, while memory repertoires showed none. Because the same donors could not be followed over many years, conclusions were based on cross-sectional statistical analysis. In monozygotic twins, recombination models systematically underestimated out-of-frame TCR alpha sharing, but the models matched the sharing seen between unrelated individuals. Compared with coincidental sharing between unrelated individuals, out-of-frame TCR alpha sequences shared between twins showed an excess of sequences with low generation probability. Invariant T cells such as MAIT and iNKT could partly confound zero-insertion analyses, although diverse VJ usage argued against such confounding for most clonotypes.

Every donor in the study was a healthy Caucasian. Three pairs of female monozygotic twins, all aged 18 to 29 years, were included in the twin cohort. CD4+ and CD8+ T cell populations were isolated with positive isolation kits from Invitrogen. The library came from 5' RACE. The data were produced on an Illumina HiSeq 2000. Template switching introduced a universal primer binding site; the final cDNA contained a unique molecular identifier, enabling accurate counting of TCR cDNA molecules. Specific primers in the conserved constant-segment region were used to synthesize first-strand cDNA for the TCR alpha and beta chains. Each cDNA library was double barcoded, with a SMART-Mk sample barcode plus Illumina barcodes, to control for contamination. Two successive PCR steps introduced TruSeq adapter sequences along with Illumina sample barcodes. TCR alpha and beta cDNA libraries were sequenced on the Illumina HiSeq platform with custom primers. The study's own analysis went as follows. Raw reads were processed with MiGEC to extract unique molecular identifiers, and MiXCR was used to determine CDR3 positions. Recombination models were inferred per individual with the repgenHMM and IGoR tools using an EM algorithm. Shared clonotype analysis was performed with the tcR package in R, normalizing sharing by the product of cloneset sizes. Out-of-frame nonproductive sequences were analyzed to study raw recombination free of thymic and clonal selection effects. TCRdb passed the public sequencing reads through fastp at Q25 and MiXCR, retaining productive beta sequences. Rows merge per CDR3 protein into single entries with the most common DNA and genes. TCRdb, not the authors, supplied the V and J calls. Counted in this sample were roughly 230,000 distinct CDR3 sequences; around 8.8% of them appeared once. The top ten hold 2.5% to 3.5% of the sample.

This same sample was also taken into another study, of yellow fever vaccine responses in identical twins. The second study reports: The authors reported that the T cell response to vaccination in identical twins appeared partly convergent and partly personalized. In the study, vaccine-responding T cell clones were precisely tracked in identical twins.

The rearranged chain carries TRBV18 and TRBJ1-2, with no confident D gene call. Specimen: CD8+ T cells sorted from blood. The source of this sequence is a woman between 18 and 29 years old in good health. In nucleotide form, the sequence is TGTGCCAGCTCACCTGACTGGAACTATGGCTACACCTTC. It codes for CASSPDWNYGYTF.